This TCR beta chain was identified during a study of cytomegalovirus exposure and HLA in healthy donors (dated by TCRdb to about 2017). Study-wide context: In an earlier analysis of about 560 of the donors, 250 to 300 Gb of sequence data and 120 million or so unique TCR beta sequences from roughly 200 million T cells were reported. A later analysis re-examined previously published TCR beta repertoires from roughly 720 donors and added high-resolution HLA genotyping to investigate patterns of TCR occurrence. Besides the first cohort of approximately 710 subjects, a separate validation cohort made up of 120 different subjects was used. Every repertoire in the discovery cohort had been generated on one and the same sequencing platform. In a later genetic analysis, genome-wide SNP genotypes for about three fifths of the roughly 670 donors were used, and that subset was treated as a discovery cohort. Alongside the repertoire data, information on donor age, sex, ethnicity and CMV serostatus was compiled. On average, about 200,000 unique TCR beta nucleotide sequences were sequenced per donor among a few hundred genotyped donors of the cohort, with around 19% of those sequences being non-productive. HLA typing covered class I and class II loci at four-digit resolution. The study used immunosequencing to profile the T cell repertoires of under 700 subjects and linked those repertoires to cytomegalovirus serostatus. High-throughput TCR immunosequencing, statistical association of individual TCRs with disease status, and machine learning were combined to predict cytomegalovirus infection status. The study aimed to test whether signatures of past pathogen exposure could be identified by cataloging public T cell receptors. Typing coverage varied by locus: roughly 620-640 donors for A, B, C, DRB1 and DQB1; roughly 560 for DQA1; more than 600 for DPA1; around 490 for DPB1. An early release covering about 600 HLA-typed donors comprised about 300 gigabases of sequencing data and some 79 million unique TCR sequences. To decide whether each TCR beta V gene segment behaved as functional or pseudogenic, an earlier analysis of some 570 of the donors relied on high-throughput TCR beta sequencing. The later analysis used no new phenotypic data to find candidate immune exposures, relying instead on TCR beta sequences and their occurrence across donors. About five DR-DQ haplotypes were handled as single units for association and clustering, since linkage in the cohort was strong. Of the 398 genotyped donors, 65% to 90% fell in the genetic ancestry cluster associated with self-reported Caucasian donors. What the work shows at the level of the full study, not this receptor alone: In a later genetic analysis, fewer N-insertions in productive TCRs were reported among donors in an Asian-associated ancestry cluster than the roughly 700-donor mean. In the study, roughly 160 TCR beta chains were listed as associated with cytomegalovirus. Because counts were too low, approximately 18 rarely observed V segments, including chromosome 9 orphons, were excluded from the earlier analysis of some 590 of the donors. Broadly in line with IMGT annotations, most TCR beta V segments showed up in productive rearrangements about 90% or about 30% of the time in an earlier analysis of around 550 of the donors. In a later analysis, HLA-associated TCR beta chains showed more clonal expansion and lower generation probabilities than non-associated chains that were equally common. A cluster of highly shared sequence variants was judged likely to represent a technical artifact of the sequencing pipeline. According to a later analysis, parvovirus B19, influenza, CMV and Epstein-Barr virus appeared linked to several top co-occurrence clusters. Specific HLA alleles were associated with some 15,000 TCR beta sequences at a false discovery rate of 0.05 in a later analysis. In this cohort, only TCR beta chains were sequenced, and detectable features were limited by the absence of alpha or paired-chain data. An association between a missense DCLRE1C variant and V-gene and J-gene trimming of TCR beta chains was found in a later genetic analysis and replicated in an independent cohort. Linkage disequilibrium might explain the correlated functional status among segregating V segments, but an unknown experimental factor could not be excluded. A few of the identified cytomegalovirus-associated TCR beta chains were confirmed in vitro to be specific for cytomegalovirus antigens. When HLA alleles, especially DR and DQ, strongly co-occurred, TCR associations were difficult to assign to individual alleles. Sequencing depth was assumed to be roughly uniform across donors in the presence/absence analyses, though that assumption may not hold. In a later analysis, TCR association rates were found to vary across HLA loci, with the most associated TCRs seen for DRB1 alleles and the fewest for HLA-C alleles. The only immune exposure information available for the cohort was CMV serostatus. Most TCR sequences were observed very rarely across donors, whereas some public TCRs were present in many individuals. Some IMGT-functional V segments, including TRBV6-2 and TRBV6-3, could not be distinguished by the 87-base-pair reads and were therefore excluded. A later analysis found that most CMV-associated TCR beta chains appeared HLA-restricted, with HLA associations seemingly driven largely by CMV exposure. HLA typing was unavailable for some donors at each locus, so association tests used only the typed subset. The classifier was reported to diagnose cytomegalovirus status with high specificity and sensitivity in both the original cohort and the validation cohort. A further reported finding was that TCR beta sequences accurately predicted the HLA-A and HLA-B alleles for most subjects in the first cohort. It was suggested by the authors that the approach could potentially be generalized to other disease states and immunological phenotypes.

CDR1 and CDR2 are read off the germline V gene as MDHEN and SYDVKM. V and J are truncated by 2 bases and 0 bases respectively, leaving an intervening sequence of 10 bases. The CDR3 contains 15 residues, cysteine and phenylalanine counted. Only CDR3 DNA is held: 45 bases, read in frame from base 1. The cohort comprised hundreds of healthy bone marrow donors. At the time of sampling, all cohort members were nominally healthy, though unrecorded immune exposures were likely present. The donor was CMV seronegative and was included in the group of 352 seronegative cohort members. Every donor gave a peripheral blood sample, and the peripheral blood mononuclear cells from that sample were used for TCR beta sequencing. Genomic DNA extraction from the blood cell samples was performed with the Qiagen DNeasy Blood Extraction Kit. Receptors were amplified or captured by the immunoSEQ multiplex PCR assay. For the multiplex PCR, a mixture combining 60 forward primers for TCR Vbeta segments and 13 reverse primers for TCR Jbeta segments was used. The CDR3 region of rearranged TCR beta genes was amplified from genomic DNA by a multiplex PCR assay. The Illumina HiSeq System was used to sequence the amplified TCR beta libraries as 87-base-pair reads. On the authors' methods: Across the roughly 640 repertoires, a later analysis counted around 80 million unique TCR beta chains, 9 million to 14 million of which were shared by at least two donors. Raw reads were error-corrected and collapsed into unique sequences by a nearest-neighbor algorithm in which closely related sequences were merged to remove PCR and sequencing errors. CDR3 sequences were aligned to IMGT reference sequences to assign V, D and J gene segments. Each retained sequence needed at least a six-nucleotide match to both a V gene segment and a J gene segment. A rearrangement counted as productive if the CDR3 had no stop codons and remained in frame with V and J, and every other rearrangement counted as non-productive. CDR3 was defined according to IMGT convention as the region running from the second conserved V-encoded cysteine to the conserved J-encoded phenylalanine. In an earlier analysis of 587 of the donors, sequences lacking an unambiguous match to a single V gene segment were excluded. In an earlier analysis of approximately 590 of the donors, V segments were called functional above 56.7% productive rearrangements and were called segregating when the between-donor standard deviation exceeded 5%. A statistical classification framework was built to diagnose cytomegalovirus status from the catalog of TCR beta chain sequences. A later analysis assigned V and J genes by comparing TCR nucleotide sequences with IMGT/GENE-DB human TR gene sequences. In a later analysis, CDR3 sequences and most-parsimonious VDJ recombination scenarios were assigned using the TCRdist pipeline. In a later analysis, each TCR beta chain was defined by its CDR3 amino acid sequence together with its V-gene family, and reads lacking a unique V-gene family were excluded. In a later analysis, approximately 640 highly shared, low-generation-probability nucleotide sequences were removed to address suspected cross-contamination and a sequencing artifact. In a later analysis, a clonal expansion index was calculated for each public chain from normalized within-repertoire ranks of inferred template counts. Generation probabilities in a later analysis came from a VDJ recombination model fitted to out-of-frame rearrangements, and those results were checked against IGoR. A later analysis scored TCR-TCR, TCR-HLA and TCR-CMV co-occurrence with hypergeometric tests, applying a repertoire-size bias correction to TCR pairs. In a later analysis, false discovery rates were estimated by permuting HLA or CMV assignments 20 times. A later analysis grouped co-occurring TCRs with DBSCAN, adding TCRdist sequence similarity when clustering within HLA-allele-positive subsets. For co-occurrence clustering, repertoires with fewer than 30,000 or more than 120,000 public chains were excluded, along with several repertoires with anomalous nucleotide sharing. The source is immuneACCESS, and TCRdb retained only in-frame sequences with V and J called. Part of the clones is not carried over; for the studies checked, unresolved V genes explain less than half of this, and the remainder is unexplained. Clone size and the V and J calls come from that table; the DNA yielded D and trimming. This sample comprises a few hundred thousand clones, roughly 80% of them detected only once. In total, the top ten clones hold 1.1% to 1.5% of the sample.

Comment on this clone: What this receptor recognizes is not known. Base-call qualities are not available, and no considerably larger clone is one nucleotide away.

This chain is built from TRBV28 and TRBJ1-1; a weak D assignment points to TRBD1 (5 bases agree). Specimen: PBMCs. The TCR sequence derives from a girl between 10 and 17 years old in good health and CMV-seronegative. DNA sequence: TGTGCCAGCAGTTTAGGGGCAAATATGAACACTGAAGCTTTCTTT. Its amino acids are CASSLGANMNTEAFF.